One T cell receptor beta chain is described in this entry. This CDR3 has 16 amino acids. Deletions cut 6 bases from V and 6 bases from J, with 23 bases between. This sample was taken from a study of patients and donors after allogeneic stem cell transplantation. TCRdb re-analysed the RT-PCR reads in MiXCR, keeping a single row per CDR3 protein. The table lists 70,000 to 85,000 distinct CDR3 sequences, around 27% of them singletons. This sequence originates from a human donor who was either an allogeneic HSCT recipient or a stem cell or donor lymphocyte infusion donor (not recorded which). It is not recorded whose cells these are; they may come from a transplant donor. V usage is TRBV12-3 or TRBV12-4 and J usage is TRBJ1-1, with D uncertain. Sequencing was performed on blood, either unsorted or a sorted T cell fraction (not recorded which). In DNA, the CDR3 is TGTGCCAGCAGGGAAAGGGCTTTTCTGGGATGGGCTGAAGCTTTCTTT. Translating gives CASRERAFLGWAEAFF.